The 4 T cell receptor beta chains in this list originate from one sample, sequenced in a study of response to subunit inactivated influenza vaccine. TCRdb redid the calling of the RT-PCR reads with MiXCR, one entry per CDR3 protein. Seen here are around 580,000 distinct CDR3 sequences, about 10% observed once, and the top ten hold about 9.4%. The specimen comprised PBMCs from blood, sampled on the day of vaccination. Receptors originate from a man between 45 and 60 years old who received an inactivated influenza vaccine.

This clonotype was counted many times. The J gene is TRBJ1-2, the V gene TRBV10-1, with D possibly TRBD1 on 5 matching bases. Germline V gene lookup returns CDR1 WNHNN and CDR2 SYGVQD (reference sequence). There are 13 residues in the CDR3. The V end lost 5 bases, the J end lost 5 bases, and 12 bases lay between the germline ends. The CDR3 region has the DNA TGCGCCAGCAGTCCCGGGACGGCTTATGGCTACACCTTC. Protein sequence: CASSPGTAYGYTF.

The chain employs TRBV19 and TRBJ2-7, with 11 positions matching TRBD2. The junction had 4 bases not matched to a gene; V was cut back by 4 bases and J by 5 bases. Germline loops: CDR1 LNHDA, CDR2 SQIVND (reference sequence). CDR3 size: 14 residues. The CDR3 protein is CASSTSGRYDEQYF. CDR3 bases: TGTGCCAGTAGTACTAGCGGGAGGTATGACGAGCAGTACTTC.

This clonotype was detected ten times or more. The chain uses TRBV5-1 and TRBJ2-1; D may be TRBD1 (5 bases). Trimming shortened V by 4 bases and J by 2 bases, and 13 bases separated the two germline ends. The CDR3 totals 15 residues. The germline V gene encodes CDR1 SGHRS and CDR2 YFSETQ. Here the CDR3 DNA reads TGCGCCAGCAGCAAACATAGGGGAACCTACAATGAGCAGTTCTTC. It encodes CASSKHRGTYNEQFF.

In this sample, this clonotype turned up a few times. The chain uses TRBV6-2 or TRBV6-3 and TRBJ1-1, with TRBD1 as a possible D gene (5 bases). V lost 4 bases, J lost 6 bases, and 21 bases lay in between. The germline V gene encodes CDR1 MNHEY and CDR2 SVGEGT. The CDR3 sequence is 16 residues long. As DNA, the CDR3 is TGTGCCAGCAGTTCCTACGTACAGGTCTTTTCTTCTGAAGCTTTCTTT. Its translation: CASSSYVQVFSSEAFF.